The following is a T cell receptor beta chain sequence with its context. The antigen is undetermined. These data are taken from a study of cytomegalovirus exposure and HLA in healthy donors. About the study: Most donors, about 82% of around 400 genotyped, fell in the Caucasian-associated ancestry cluster. Study-wide points: Cytomegalovirus status, reportedly, was diagnosed with high specificity and sensitivity by the classifier. A prior analysis recorded that most TCR beta V segments were productive about 90% or about 30% of the time.

This CDR3 has 16 residues. Germline-derived CDR1 and CDR2 are MDHEN and SYDVKM. Trimming shortened V by 2 bases and J by 1 base, and 13 bases separated the two germline ends. Primers: 60 Vbeta forward and 13 Jbeta reverse. Clones were read by immunoSEQ multiplex PCR, and TCRdb kept only the in-frame ones, dropping some. Of 150,000 to 200,000 clones in the sample, roughly 79% were seen once. The sequence came from a man aged 50-59 years in good health and CMV-seropositive. This sequence joins TRBV28 and TRBJ2-3; a weak D match, TRBD2 (5 bases). The sequenced sample consisted of PBMCs. The CDR3 DNA reads TGTGCCAGCAGTTTAATGAGGGCTGAGGGCACAGATACGCAGTATTTT. Protein product: CASSLMRAEGTDTQYF.